These 11 T cell receptor beta chains were sequenced from one sample in a study of blood T cells in healthy people across ages. Alongside a J-beta primer mix, a sample-barcoded 5' primer served in a second PCR lasting about 6 to 11 cycles. In TCRdb, the 5' RACE reads were re-called with MiXCR into one record per CDR3 protein. The sample carries hundreds of thousands of distinct CDR3 sequences, 58% recorded once. Sequencing was carried out using blood. Receptor source: a man between 60 and 75 years old in good health.

The V call is TRBV20-1, the J call TRBJ2-1, with D possibly being TRBD2 (6 bases). The CDR3 is 12 residues long. Trimming took 2 bases from V and 5 from J, leaving 7 bases between them. Germline loops: CDR1 DFQATT, CDR2 SNEGSKA (reference sequence). As DNA, the CDR3 is TGCAGTGCTAGACGGGAGAACAATGAGCAGTTCTTC. It specifies CSARRENNEQFF.

This chain connects TRBV19 to TRBJ2-7, with 9 nucleotides matching TRBD1. The V gene's germline CDR1 is LNHDA and CDR2 SQIVND (reference sequence). This CDR3 is 15 amino acids long. V gave up 5 bases and J gave up 2 bases; unmatched junction bases: 7. CDR3 bases: TGTGCCAGTAGTTCCGCCGGGACAGGGCCCTACGAGCAGTACTTC. Protein: CASSSAGTGPYEQYF.

The chain carries TRBV7-3 and TRBJ2-5; D possibly corresponds to TRBD1 (6 bases). There are 15 residues in the CDR3. Germline CDR1 and CDR2: SGHTA and FQGTGA. Trimming removed 8 bases from V and 3 bases from J, with 19 bases in between. CDR3 DNA sequence: TGTGCCAGCTCCACGACAGGCCTGGAGGAAGAGACCCAGTACTTC. Its protein is CASSTTGLEEETQYF.

Here the CDR3 reads CAISAARGGETQYF. CDR3 sequence (DNA): TGTGCCATCAGTGCGGCCAGGGGGGGAGAGACCCAGTACTTC. The V gene is TRBV10-3, the J gene TRBJ2-7, with D possibly called TRBD1 or TRBD2 (7 bases each). The closer fit of TRBJ2-5 to the DNA end suggests the J call may be wrong. The CDR3 length is 14 residues. Germline V gene data show CDR1 as ENHRY and CDR2 as SYGVKD.

The gene calls are TRBV6-6 and TRBJ1-5; 10 bases match TRBD1. There are 16 residues in the CDR3. Germline V gene lookup returns CDR1 MNHNY and CDR2 SVGAGI (reference sequence). Losses at the gene ends were 5 bases for V and 4 bases for J; bases not matched to a gene: 8. Written as DNA, the CDR3 is TGTGCCAGCAGTCGGACCCGGGACAGGGGAAATCAGCCCCAGCATTTT. This sequence encodes CASSRTRDRGNQPQHF.

The gene calls are TRBV12-3 or TRBV12-4 and TRBJ2-5; a weak D match, TRBD2 (7 bases). The germline V and J ends were trimmed by 6 bases and 3 bases, with 23 bases remaining between them. The length of the CDR3 is 17 residues. This CDR3 is CASRKTQGGGWKETQYF. The CDR3, as DNA: TGTGCCAGCAGGAAGACACAGGGAGGGGGATGGAAAGAGACCCAGTACTTC.

This clonotype was recorded a few times. The chain joins TRBV4-1 to TRBJ2-5; 8 nucleotides line up with TRBD1. The J call may be wrong; the DNA end is better matched by TRBJ2-7. CDR3 size: 15 residues. Germline assignment: CDR1 MGHRA and CDR2 YSYEKL. Written as DNA, the CDR3 is TGCGCCAGCAGCCAGGGGACAGGAGTTTTCTACGAGCAGTACTTC. It codes for CASSQGTGVFYEQYF.

In its sample, this clonotype was seen a few times. The V call is TRBV7-2, the J call TRBJ2-4; no definite D call. V was pared by 1 base and J by 5 bases, with 6 bases between. This CDR3 comprises 13 residues. The germline gives CDR1 SGHTA, CDR2 FQGNSA. CDR3 bases: TGTGCCAGCAGCTTAGGTCAGGAAAACATTCAGTACTTC. It translates to CASSLGQENIQYF.

This clonotype was recorded once. The CDR3 is CASRARANPGREKNTGELFF. CDR3 bases: TGTGCCAGCCGAGCTCGCGCTAACCCTGGGCGGGAGAAAAACACCGGGGAGCTGTTTTTT. The chain has TRBV7-8 and TRBJ2-2, with 7 bases matching TRBD2. J lost 2 bases, V lost 8 bases, and 23 bases had no gene match. CDR1 SGHVS and CDR2 FQNEAQ come from the germline V gene. The CDR3 has 20 residues.

A few counts support this clonotype. The rearrangement uses TRBV29-1 and TRBJ2-6; TRBD1 is a possible D gene (5 bases). There are 16 residues in the CDR3. Trimming took off 2 bases at V and 0 bases at J, with 11 bases between the two ends. CDR1 and CDR2 (germline): SQVTM, ANQGSEA. In DNA form, the CDR3 reads TGCAGCGTTGAATTTAGGGGTAGCTCTGGGGCCAACGTCCTGACTTTC. Translated: CSVEFRGSSGANVLTF.

This clonotype was recorded once. The chain has TRBV12-3 or TRBV12-4 and TRBJ2-7, with TRBD2 as a possible D gene (5 bases). The J call is doubtful: the DNA matches TRBJ2-5 better. The length of the CDR3 is 12 residues. CDR3: CASSVPEGTQYF. In DNA form, the CDR3 reads TGTGCCAGCAGTGTACCAGAGGGGACCCAGTACTTC.